The 3 T cell receptor beta chains in this list originate from one sample, sequenced in a study of T cell repertoires in cytomegalovirus infection. A single record per CDR3 protein comes from TCRdb applying MiXCR to the reads. The table lists approximately 910,000 distinct CDR3 sequences, around 31% of them singletons. Their recognized antigens are unknown. Source: cultured CD8+ T cells from PBMCs, taken from culture after CMV antigen stimulation. Receptors were obtained from a human donor in good health (CMV status not recorded). Some clones in this sample may be carry-over from other donors' samples.

The table lists this clonotype with many counts. The V and J genes are TRBV10-2 and TRBJ1-2; no definite D call. The CDR3 runs 13 residues. V lost 3 bases and J 0 bases, leaving 5 bases between the germline ends. CDR1 and CDR2 (germline): WSHSY, SAAADI. In nucleotides, the CDR3 is TGCGCCAGCAGTGACAGTACTAACTATGGCTACACCTTC. Its protein product is CASSDSTNYGYTF.

This clonotype was seen more than once but under ten times. The chain combines TRBV6-2 or TRBV6-3 with TRBJ2-1; tentative D call: TRBD2 (6 bases). V lost 5 bases, J lost 2 bases, and 13 bases lay in between. The CDR3 spans 15 residues. Germline V gene sequence: CDR1 MNHEY, CDR2 SVGEGT. The CDR3 coding sequence is TGTGCCAGCAGTAAGGGGACGGGGGCCTACAATGAGCAGTTCTTC. This sequence encodes CASSKGTGAYNEQFF.

This clonotype turned up a few times. V usage is TRBV29-1 and J usage is TRBJ2-3; D is perhaps TRBD2 (6 bases). Looked up from germline, CDR1 is SQVTM and CDR2 is ANQGSEA. With 5 bases removed from V and 0 bases from J, the gap between germline ends came to 12 bases. This CDR3 is 14 amino acids long. The CDR3 DNA is TGCAGCGTTCAGGGAGGTGTGAGCACAGATACGCAGTATTTT. Translating it yields CSVQGGVSTDTQYF.